This T cell receptor beta chain was sequenced in a study of OX40 agonist ivuxolimab in advanced cancers. At the level of the study: People in dose escalation had one of these cancers: hepatocellular carcinoma, melanoma, renal cell or head and neck cancer. Of the participants, around 43% had some prior anti-PD-1, anti-PD-L1 or anti-CTLA-4 therapy, which was allowed. Regarding the study as a whole: No determination was made of the antigen specificity of the expanded peripheral T cells. Fewer expanded clones were found on average in CD4+ than in CD8+ T cells.

This CDR3 is 18 amino acids long. The V segment lost 3 bases and the J segment 1 base; nucleotides outside the gene matches: 11. Germline CDR1 and CDR2: SGHRS and YFSETQ. Clones were read by immunoSEQ multiplex PCR, and TCRdb kept only the in-frame ones, dropping some. The sample has roughly 20,000 clones; about 87% are singletons. As to this clone: Its antigen remains unknown.

The material was CD4+ or CD8+ T cells sorted from blood, obtained in a trial of the OX40 agonist ivuxolimab. This rearrangement joins TRBV5-1 to TRBJ2-1; the match to TRBD2 covers 9 bases. This receptor was identified in an adult with an advanced solid tumor such as melanoma, head and neck, liver or kidney cancer. The CDR3 loop reads CASSSRAGGKSSYNEQFF. The CDR3 DNA sequence: TGCGCCAGCAGCTCTCGGGCGGGGGGGAAGTCGTCCTACAATGAGCAGTTCTTC.